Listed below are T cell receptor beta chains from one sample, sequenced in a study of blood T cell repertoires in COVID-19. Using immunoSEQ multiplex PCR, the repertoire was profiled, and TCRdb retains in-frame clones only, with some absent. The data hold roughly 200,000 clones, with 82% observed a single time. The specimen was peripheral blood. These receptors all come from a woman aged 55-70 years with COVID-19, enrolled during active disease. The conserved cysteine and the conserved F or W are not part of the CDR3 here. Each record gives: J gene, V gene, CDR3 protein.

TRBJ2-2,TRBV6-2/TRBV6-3,ASSKTSTNTGELF
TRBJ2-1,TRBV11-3,ASSMGQPPNEQF
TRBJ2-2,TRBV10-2,ASSEQGTGELF
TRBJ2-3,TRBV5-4,ASSPGDGGDTQY
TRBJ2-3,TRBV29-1,SVEDRARGDTQY
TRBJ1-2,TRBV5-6,ASSLAQGLASGYT
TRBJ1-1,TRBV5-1,ASSYRDRGLFQRLNTEAF
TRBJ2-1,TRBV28,ASSNRGPTGYNEQF
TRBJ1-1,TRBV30,AWRSIGGPANTEAF
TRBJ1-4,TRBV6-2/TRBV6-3,ASSYSTGATNEKLF
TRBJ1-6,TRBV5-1,ASSPGGGGLNSPLH
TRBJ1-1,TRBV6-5,ASRVGGLRTEAF
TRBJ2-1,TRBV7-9,ASSLDLREEQF
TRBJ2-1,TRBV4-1,ASSQAGLAVNEQF
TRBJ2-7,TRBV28,ASSLKFSSYEQY
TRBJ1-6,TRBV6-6,ASSLGQGLSLSNSPLH
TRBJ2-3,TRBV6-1,ASSEVTLTDTQY
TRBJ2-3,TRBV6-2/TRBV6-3,ASSRTGLADTTLLGTDTQY
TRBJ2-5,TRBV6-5,ASSYSSGGLETQY
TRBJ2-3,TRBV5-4,ASSLVRAGGPTDTQY
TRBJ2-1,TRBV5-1,ASSLQVTEVDEQF
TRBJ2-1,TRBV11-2,ASSQSGGGNEQF
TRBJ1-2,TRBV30,AWSDRGAIGYT
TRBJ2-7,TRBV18,ASSSTGNYEQY
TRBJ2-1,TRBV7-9,ASSLALAGNNEQF
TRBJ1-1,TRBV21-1,ASSKALLSRGETSAKTEAF
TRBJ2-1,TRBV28,ASSLLSNEQF
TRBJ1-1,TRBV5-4,ASSSNFQGPEAF
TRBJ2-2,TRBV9,ASSPLRTSFTGELF
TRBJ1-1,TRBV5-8,ASRLDRGNTEAF
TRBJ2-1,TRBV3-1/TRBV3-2,ASSPETSGSPNDEQF
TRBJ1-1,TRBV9,ASSPTSRNTEAF
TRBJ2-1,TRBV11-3,ASKASETHNEQF
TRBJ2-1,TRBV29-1,SAPTSGYNEQF
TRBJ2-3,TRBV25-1,ASSDPSGHLDTQY
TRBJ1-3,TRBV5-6,ASSLTDSSGNTIY
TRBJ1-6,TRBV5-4,ASSLGSAGRNSPLH
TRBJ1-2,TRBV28,ASSLGQGANYGYT
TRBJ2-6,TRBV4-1,ASSQIPGLAGGRSGANVLT
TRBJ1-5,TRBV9,ASSLGEGSQPQH
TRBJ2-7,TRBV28,ASSLRDRTYSYEQY
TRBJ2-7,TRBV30,ACKQGTYEQY
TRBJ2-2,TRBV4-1,ASSRRGPNTGELF
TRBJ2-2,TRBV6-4,ASSEGGVSGELF
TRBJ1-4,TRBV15,ATSRDTNTED
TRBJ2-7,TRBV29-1,SVAGSSGYEQY
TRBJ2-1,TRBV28,ASNRIRPFEQF